This is a list of T cell receptor beta chains from one sample in a study of shared clonotypes between healthy human individuals. Sequencing was performed with immunoSEQ multiplex PCR; in TCRdb, only in-frame clones are kept and a portion is missing. The top ten clones hold about 0.45% of a sample with about 1.5 million clones, about 98% of them seen once. The sequencing sample was made of naive CD4+ T cells sorted from blood. The source of these receptors is a man aged 25 to 45 in good health. Both conserved end residues are part of each CDR3.

CDR3 protein	V gene	J gene
CAYLASRVNTIYF	TRBV5-4	TRBJ1-3
CASTPGGRGYMGNEQFF	TRBV7-8	TRBJ2-1
CASRLTSGRTQHEQYF	TRBV6-6	TRBJ2-7
CSVSEGYNEQFF	TRBV29-1	TRBJ2-1
CASSLVAGTPPGYEQYF	TRBV5-1	TRBJ2-7
CASSLTPGVYEQYF	TRBV5-1	TRBJ2-7
CASSGSATDEQFF	TRBV18	TRBJ2-1
CASSLVGRTDTQYF	TRBV5-4	TRBJ2-3
CASSLGLLSNTEAFF	TRBV28	TRBJ1-1
CASRSGSKPSPYTF	TRBV27	TRBJ1-2
CASSIGRLADTQYF	TRBV19	TRBJ2-3
CASSADRAGYEQYF	TRBV9	TRBJ2-7
CASSFYPAEQYF	TRBV28	TRBJ2-7
CASSLVRRAGISLGETDTQYF	TRBV5-1	TRBJ2-3
CASGDRYSNQPQHF	TRBV6-5	TRBJ1-5